The 4 T cell receptor beta chains below come from one sample, sequenced in a study of T cells expressing NK-cell markers. For each CDR3 protein, TCRdb gives one entry from its re-call of the 5' RACE reads, without DNA. This repertoire includes 200,000 to 300,000 distinct CDR3 sequences. The sample comprised blood T cells: a sorted CD56 or NKG2C T cell subset, CD4+ or CD8+ T cells, or bulk PBMC T cells (not recorded which). Source of these receptors: a woman aged 18 to 75 in good health.

CDR3 sequence reads: CASSSRGGRTEAFF. The genes are TRBV5-4 and TRBJ1-1. The CDR3 contains 14 residues. CDR1 is SGHNT, CDR2 YYREEE, per germline (reference sequence). Filled out from reference TRBV5-4 and TRBJ1-1, the complete variable domain reads ETGVTQSPTHLIKTRGQQVTLRCSSQSGHNTVSWYQQALGQGPQFIFQYYREEENGRGNFPPRFSGLQFPNYSSELNVNALELDDSALYLCASSSRGGRTEAFFGQGTRLTVV.

V gene TRBV6-1 combines with J gene TRBJ1-5; TCRdb names TRBD1, which stays unverified in the absence of DNA. Germline V gene sequence: CDR1 MNHNS, CDR2 SASEGT. The CDR3 loop spans 14 amino acids. This CDR3 reads CASSGDRNNQPQHF.

The chain has TRBV20-1 and TRBJ2-1; checking the TCRdb D call of TRBD1 is not possible without DNA. This CDR3 has 15 amino acids. Germline CDR1 and CDR2: DFQATT and SNEGSKA (reference sequence). CDR3 amino acids: CSARSQRGRYNEQFF.

The chain links TRBV12-3 or TRBV12-4 to TRBJ2-5; TCRdb gives TRBD1 as the D gene, but with no DNA this cannot be confirmed. CDR3 length: 16 residues. The CDR3 loop is CASTRGIGGITETQYF.